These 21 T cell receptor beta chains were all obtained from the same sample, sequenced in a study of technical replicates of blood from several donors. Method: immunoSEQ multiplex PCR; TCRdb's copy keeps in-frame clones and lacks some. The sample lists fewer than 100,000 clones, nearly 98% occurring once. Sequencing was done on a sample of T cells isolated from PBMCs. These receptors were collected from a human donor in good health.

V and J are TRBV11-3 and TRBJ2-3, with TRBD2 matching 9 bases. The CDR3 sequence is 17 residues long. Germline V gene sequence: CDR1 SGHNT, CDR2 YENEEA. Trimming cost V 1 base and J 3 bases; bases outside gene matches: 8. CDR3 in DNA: TGTGCCAGCAGCTTAGGAGCGGGACTAGCCGGGACAGATACGCAGTATTTT. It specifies CASSLGAGLAGTDTQYF.

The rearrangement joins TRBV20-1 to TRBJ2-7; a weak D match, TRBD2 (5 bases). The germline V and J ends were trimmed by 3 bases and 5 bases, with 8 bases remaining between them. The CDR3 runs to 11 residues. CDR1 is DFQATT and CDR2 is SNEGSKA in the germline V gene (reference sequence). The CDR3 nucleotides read TGCAGTGCTAGCCCCGGGAACGAGCAGTACTTC. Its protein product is CSASPGNEQYF.

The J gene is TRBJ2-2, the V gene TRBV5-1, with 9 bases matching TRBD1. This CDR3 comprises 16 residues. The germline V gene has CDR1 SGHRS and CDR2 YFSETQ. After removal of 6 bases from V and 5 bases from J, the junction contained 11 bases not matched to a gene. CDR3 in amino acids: CASIETGGDVTGELFF. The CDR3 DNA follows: TGCGCCAGCATCGAAACAGGGGGCGACGTGACCGGGGAGCTGTTTTTT.

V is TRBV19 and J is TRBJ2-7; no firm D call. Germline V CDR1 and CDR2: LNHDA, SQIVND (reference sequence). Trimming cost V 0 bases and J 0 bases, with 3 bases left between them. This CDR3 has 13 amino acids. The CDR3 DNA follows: TGTGCCAGTAGTATAGACAGCTCCTACGAGCAGTACTTC. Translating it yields CASSIDSSYEQYF.

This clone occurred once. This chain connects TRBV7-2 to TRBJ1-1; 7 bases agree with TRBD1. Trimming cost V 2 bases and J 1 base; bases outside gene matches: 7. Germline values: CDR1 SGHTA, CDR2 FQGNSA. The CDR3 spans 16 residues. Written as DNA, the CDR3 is TGTGCCAGCAGCTTAAGGGGCGGGACAGCGAACACTGAAGCTTTCTTT. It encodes CASSLRGGTANTEAFF.

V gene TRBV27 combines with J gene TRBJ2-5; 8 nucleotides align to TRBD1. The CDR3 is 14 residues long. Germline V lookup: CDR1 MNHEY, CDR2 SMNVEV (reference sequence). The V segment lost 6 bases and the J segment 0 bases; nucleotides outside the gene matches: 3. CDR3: CASRTGDDQETQYF. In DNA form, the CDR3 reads TGTGCCAGCAGGACAGGGGACGACCAAGAGACCCAGTACTTC.

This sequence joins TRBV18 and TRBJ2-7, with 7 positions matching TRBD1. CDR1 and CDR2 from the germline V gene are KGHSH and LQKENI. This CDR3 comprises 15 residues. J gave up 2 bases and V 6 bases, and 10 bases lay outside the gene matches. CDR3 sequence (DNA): TGTGCCAGCTCCCTCACCGGGACAGTCACCTACGAGCAGTACTTC. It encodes CASSLTGTVTYEQYF.

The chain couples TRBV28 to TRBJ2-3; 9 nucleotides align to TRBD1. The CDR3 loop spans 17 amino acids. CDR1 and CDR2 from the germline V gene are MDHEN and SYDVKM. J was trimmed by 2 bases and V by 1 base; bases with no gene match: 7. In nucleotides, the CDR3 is TGTGCCAGCAGTTTATCTCGGGGACAGGGCCTCACAGATACGCAGTATTTT. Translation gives CASSLSRGQGLTDTQYF.

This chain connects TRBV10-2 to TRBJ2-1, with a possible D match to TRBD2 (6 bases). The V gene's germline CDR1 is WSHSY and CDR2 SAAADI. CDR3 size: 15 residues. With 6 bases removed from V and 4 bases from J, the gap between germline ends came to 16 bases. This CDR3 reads CASSAGTLSYNEQFF. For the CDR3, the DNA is TGCGCCAGCAGCGCCGGGACTCTGTCTTACAATGAGCAGTTCTTC.

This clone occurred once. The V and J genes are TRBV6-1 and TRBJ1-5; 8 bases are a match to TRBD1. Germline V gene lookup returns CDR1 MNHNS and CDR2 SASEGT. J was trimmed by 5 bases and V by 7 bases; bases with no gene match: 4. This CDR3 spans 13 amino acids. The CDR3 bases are TGTGCCAGCACCGGGACAGGAGATCAGCCCCAGCATTTT. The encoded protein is CASTGTGDQPQHF.

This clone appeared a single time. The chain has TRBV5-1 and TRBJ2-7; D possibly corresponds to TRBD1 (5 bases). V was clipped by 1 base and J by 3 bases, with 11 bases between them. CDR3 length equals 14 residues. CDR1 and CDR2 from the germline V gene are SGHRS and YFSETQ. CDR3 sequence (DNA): TGCGCCAGCAGCTTGAGTGGGGCGAGCTACGAGCAGTACTTC. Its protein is CASSLSGASYEQYF.

Here the CDR3 reads CASSSPVRAREKLFF. The CDR3 region has the DNA TGTGCCAGCAGCTCACCCGTCCGAGCCCGAGAAAAACTGTTTTTT. The chain couples TRBV5-6 to TRBJ1-4; D not certain. Germline loops: CDR1 SGHDT, CDR2 YYEEEE. Trimming shortened V by 3 bases and J by 8 bases, and 17 bases separated the two germline ends. The length of the CDR3 is 15 residues.

The CDR3: CASSHPGQGYNEQFF. CDR3 DNA sequence: TGTGCCAGCAGCCATCCGGGACAGGGATACAATGAGCAGTTCTTC. V usage is TRBV7-9 and J usage is TRBJ2-1; 9 bases are a match to TRBD1. This CDR3 contains 15 residues. Germline assignment: CDR1 SEHNR and CDR2 FQNEAQ (reference sequence). V was pared by 5 bases and J by 4 bases, with 6 bases of the junction left unmatched. The full variable domain, completed using reference TRBV7-9 and TRBJ2-1, is DTGVSQNPRHKITKRGQNVTFRCDPISEHNRLYWYRQTLGQGPEFLTYFQNEAQLEKSRLLSDRFSAERPKGSFSTLEIQRTEQGDSAMYLCASSHPGQGYNEQFFGPGTRLTVL.

The CDR3 region has the DNA TGCAGCGTTGAGGCTAGCACAGATACGCAGTATTTT. It is translated as CSVEASTDTQYF. The rearrangement joins TRBV29-1 to TRBJ2-3; D ambiguous. The CDR3 is made up of 12 amino acids. Germline V gene lookup returns CDR1 SQVTM and CDR2 ANQGSEA. Trimming took off 3 bases at V and 0 bases at J, with 4 bases between the two ends.

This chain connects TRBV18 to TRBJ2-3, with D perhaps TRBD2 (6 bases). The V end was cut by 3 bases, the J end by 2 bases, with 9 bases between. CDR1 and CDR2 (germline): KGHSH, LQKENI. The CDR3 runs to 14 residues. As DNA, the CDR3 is TGTGCCAGCTCACCCCGGGACTTCACAGATACGCAGTATTTT. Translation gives CASSPRDFTDTQYF.

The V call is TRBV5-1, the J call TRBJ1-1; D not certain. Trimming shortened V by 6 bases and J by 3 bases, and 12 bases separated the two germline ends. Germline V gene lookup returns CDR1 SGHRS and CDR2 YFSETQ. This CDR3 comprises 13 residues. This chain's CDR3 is CASMISRDTEAFF. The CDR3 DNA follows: TGCGCCAGCATGATCTCTCGGGACACTGAAGCTTTCTTT. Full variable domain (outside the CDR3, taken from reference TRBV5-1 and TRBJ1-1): KAGVTQTPRYLIKTRGQQVTLSCSPISGHRSVSWYQQTPGQGLQFLFEYFSETQRNKGNFPGRFSGRQFSNSRSEMNVSTLELGDSALYLCASMISRDTEAFFGQGTRLTVV.

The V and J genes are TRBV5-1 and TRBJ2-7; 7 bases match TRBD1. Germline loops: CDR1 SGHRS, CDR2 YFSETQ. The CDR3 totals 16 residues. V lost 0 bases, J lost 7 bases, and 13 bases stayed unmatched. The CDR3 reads CASSLAGQVQFVEQYF. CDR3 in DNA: TGCGCCAGCAGCTTGGCCGGACAGGTCCAGTTTGTTGAGCAGTACTTC.

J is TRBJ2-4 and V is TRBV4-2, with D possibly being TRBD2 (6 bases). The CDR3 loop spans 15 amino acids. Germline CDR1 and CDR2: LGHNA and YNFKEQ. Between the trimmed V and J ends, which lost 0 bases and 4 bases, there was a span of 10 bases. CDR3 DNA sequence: TGTGCCAGCAGCCAAGATGCGGGGAGGAAAAACATTCAGTACTTC. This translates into CASSQDAGRKNIQYF.

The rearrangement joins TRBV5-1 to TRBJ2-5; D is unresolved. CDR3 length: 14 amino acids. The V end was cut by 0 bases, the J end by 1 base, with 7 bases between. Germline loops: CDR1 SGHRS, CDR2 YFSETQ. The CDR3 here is CASSLGQRQETQYF. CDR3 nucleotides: TGCGCCAGCAGCTTGGGGCAGCGCCAAGAGACCCAGTACTTC.

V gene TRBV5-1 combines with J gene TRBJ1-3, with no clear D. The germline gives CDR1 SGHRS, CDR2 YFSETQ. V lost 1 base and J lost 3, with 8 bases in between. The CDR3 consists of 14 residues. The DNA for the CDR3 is TGCGCCAGCAGCTTGTTACCGGGTGGAAACACCATATATTTT. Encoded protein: CASSLLPGGNTIYF.

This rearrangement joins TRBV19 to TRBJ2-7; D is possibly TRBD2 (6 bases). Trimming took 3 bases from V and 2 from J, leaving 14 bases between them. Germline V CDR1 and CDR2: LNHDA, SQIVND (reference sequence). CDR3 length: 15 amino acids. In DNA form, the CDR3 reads TGTGCCAGTAGTATTACTTCGGGGGTAACCTACGAGCAGTACTTC. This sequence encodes CASSITSGVTYEQYF. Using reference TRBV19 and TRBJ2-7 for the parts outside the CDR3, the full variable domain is DGGITQSPKYLFRKEGQNVTLSCEQNLNHDAMYWYRQDPGQGLRLIYYSQIVNDFQKGDIAEGYSVSREKKESFPLTVTSAQKNPTAFYLCASSITSGVTYEQYFGPGTRLTVT.